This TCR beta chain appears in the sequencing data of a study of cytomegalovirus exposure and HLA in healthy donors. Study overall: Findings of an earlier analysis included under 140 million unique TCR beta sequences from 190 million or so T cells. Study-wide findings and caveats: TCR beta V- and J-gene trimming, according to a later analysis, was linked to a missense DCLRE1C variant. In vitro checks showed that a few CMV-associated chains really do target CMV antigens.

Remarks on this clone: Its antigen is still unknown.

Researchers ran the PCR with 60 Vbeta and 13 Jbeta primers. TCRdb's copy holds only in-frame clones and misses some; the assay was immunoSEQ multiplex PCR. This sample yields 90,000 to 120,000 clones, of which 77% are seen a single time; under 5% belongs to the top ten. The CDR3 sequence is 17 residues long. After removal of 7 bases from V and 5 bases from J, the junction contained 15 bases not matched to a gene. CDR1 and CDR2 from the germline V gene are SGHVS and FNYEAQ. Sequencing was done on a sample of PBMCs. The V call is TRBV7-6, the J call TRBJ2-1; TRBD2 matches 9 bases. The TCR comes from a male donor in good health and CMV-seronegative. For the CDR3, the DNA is TGTGCCAGCATTATTCATCCGGGAGCTAGCGGGAACAATGAGCAGTTCTTC. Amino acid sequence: CASIIHPGASGNNEQFF. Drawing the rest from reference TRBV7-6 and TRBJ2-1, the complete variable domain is GAGVSQSPRYKVTKRGQDVALRCDPISGHVSLYWYRQALGQGPEFLTYFNYEAQQDKSGLPNDRFSAERPEGSISTLTIQRTEQRDSAMYRCASIIHPGASGNNEQFFGPGTRLTVL.